The 22 T cell receptor beta chains below come from one sample, sequenced in a study of shared clonotypes between healthy human individuals. Measured with immunoSEQ multiplex PCR; TCRdb has only the in-frame clones, and not every one. The table includes 2 million to 2.5 million clones, approximately 94% detected once. Sequenced input: naive CD4+ T cells sorted from blood. Subset here: CD45RA+ positively selected. The receptors were gathered from a man between 18 and 29 years old in good health.

The DNA for the CDR3 is TGCGCCAGCAGCCAAGATGGAGGGGTTGGGGCCAACGTCCTGACTTTC. As protein: CASSQDGGVGANVLTF. The rearrangement joins TRBV4-3 to TRBJ2-6, with D possibly being TRBD2 (6 bases). Germline assignment: CDR1 LGHNA and CDR2 YSLEER. The CDR3 length is 16 residues. Trimming took off 0 bases at V and 3 bases at J, with 9 bases between the two ends.

This clone has a single count. V usage is TRBV7-8 and J usage is TRBJ1-6; TRBD1 is a possible D gene (5 bases). From germline, CDR1 is SGHVS and CDR2 FQNEAQ. CDR3 length: 15 amino acids. Trimming removed 7 bases from V and 7 bases from J, with 17 bases in between. The CDR3 bases are TGTGCCAGCACCCGAGCGGAGGGGTTCAATTCACCCCTCCACTTT. It specifies CASTRAEGFNSPLHF.

The chain carries TRBV7-8 and TRBJ1-2; D is ambiguous. This CDR3 contains 14 residues. CDR1 is SGHVS and CDR2 is FQNEAQ in the germline V gene. V gave up 1 base and J gave up 5 bases, with 11 bases separating them. CDR3 sequence (DNA): TGTGCCAGCAGCTTAGTTACGTCAGATTATGGCTACACCTTC. It encodes CASSLVTSDYGYTF.

The gene calls are TRBV7-2 and TRBJ1-1; D remains ambiguous. Trimming removed 5 bases at V and 1 base at J, with 8 bases between. From germline, CDR1 is SGHTA and CDR2 FQGNSA. The CDR3 contains 13 residues. CDR3: CASSGYGNTEAFF. The CDR3 nucleotides are TGTGCCAGCAGCGGTTATGGGAACACTGAAGCTTTCTTT.

J is TRBJ2-7 and V is TRBV11-2, with a possible D match to TRBD2 (7 bases). V lost 3 bases to trimming and J lost 0 bases, with 15 bases between them. Germline V CDR1 and CDR2: SGHAT, FQNNGV. The length of the CDR3 is 16 residues. This CDR3 is CASSLAGAKSSYEQYF. The CDR3 region has the DNA TGTGCCAGCAGCTTGGCGGGGGCTAAGAGCTCCTACGAGCAGTACTTC.

Turning to this clone: The same CDR3 is also encoded by other DNA sequences in this sample. This chain uses TRBV18 with TRBJ1-1; D is uncertain. The germline V and J ends were trimmed by 3 bases and 4 bases, with 9 bases remaining between them. CDR1 and CDR2 from the germline V gene are KGHSH and LQKENI. This CDR3 contains 13 residues. The CDR3 DNA reads TGTGCCAGCTCACCCTTGGGTGGCACTGAAGCTTTCTTT. It specifies CASSPLGGTEAFF.

The chain carries TRBV27 and TRBJ2-5, with 12 bases identical to TRBD2. The CDR3 runs 15 residues. With 9 bases clipped from V and 5 bases from J, the junction kept 10 bases outside the gene matches. Germline V gene data show CDR1 as MNHEY and CDR2 as SMNVEV (reference sequence). CDR3 nucleotides: TGTGCCAGGTTAGGGCTAGCGGGAGGGCCGGAGACCCAGTACTTC. It is translated as CARLGLAGGPETQYF.

This clone was seen a single time. The V and J genes are TRBV7-9 and TRBJ1-2, with TRBD1 identical over 8 bases. This CDR3 region has 15 residues. Germline CDR1 SEHNR, CDR2 FQNEAQ (reference sequence). Trimming at V came to 3 bases and at J to 11 bases, leaving 14 bases not matched to a gene. The CDR3 coding sequence is TGTGCCAGCAGCTTCACTAACCGGGACAGGAATGATTACACCTTC. This gives the protein CASSFTNRDRNDYTF.

The chain is built from TRBV5-1 and TRBJ2-2, with D possibly matching TRBD1 (6 bases). The germline V gene encodes CDR1 SGHRS and CDR2 YFSETQ. This CDR3 contains 15 residues. Between the trimmed V and J ends, which lost 6 bases and 6 bases, there was a span of 18 bases. CDR3 protein: CASTPGALDAGELFF. The CDR3 DNA reads TGCGCCAGCACCCCAGGGGCTCTTGACGCCGGGGAGCTGTTTTTT.

Comment on this clone: This same CDR3 is encoded by further DNA sequences in the sample. DNA of the CDR3: TGTGCCTGGAGTACGACAGGGGGCGCTTTTCGGGAGCACACTGAAGCTTTCTTT. Its translation is CAWSTTGGAFREHTEAFF. This chain links TRBV30 with TRBJ1-1, with TRBD1 matching 10 bases. The CDR3 sequence is 18 residues long. CDR1 GTSNPN and CDR2 SVGIG come from the germline V gene (reference sequence). V was pared by 2 bases and J by 3 bases, with 15 bases of the junction left unmatched.

This clone was seen once. This chain connects TRBV28 to TRBJ2-1; 7 bases map to TRBD2. The trim removed 1 base at V and 0 bases at J, leaving 9 bases unmatched. CDR1 and CDR2 (germline): MDHEN, SYDVKM. CDR3 size: 18 residues. CDR3 sequence (DNA): TGTGCCAGCAGTTTATCAAAGACTAGCCGAAGCTCCTACAATGAGCAGTTCTTC. This translates into CASSLSKTSRSSYNEQFF.

The chain is built from TRBV6-6 and TRBJ2-5; TRBD2 matches at 13 bases. V was clipped by 6 bases and J by 0 bases; unmatched bases: 4. The CDR3 contains 16 residues. Germline V CDR1 and CDR2: MNHNY, SVGAGI (reference sequence). The CDR3 protein is CASSRGLAGDQETQYF. The CDR3 DNA follows: TGTGCCAGCAGCCGAGGACTAGCGGGAGACCAAGAGACCCAGTACTTC.

V gene TRBV25-1 combines with J gene TRBJ2-7; no clear D. The germline CDR1 and CDR2 sequences are MGHDK and SYGVNS. Trimming removed 3 bases at V and 0 bases at J, with 6 bases between. The CDR3 loop spans 13 amino acids. CDR3 DNA: TGTGCCAGCAGTGACAGGAGCTCCTACGAGCAGTACTTC. It translates to CASSDRSSYEQYF.

The J gene is TRBJ1-4, the V gene TRBV4-3; 9 nucleotides match TRBD1. This CDR3 comprises 16 residues. V was clipped by 3 bases and J by 8 bases; unmatched bases: 10. The V gene's germline CDR1 is LGHNA and CDR2 YSLEER. The CDR3 region is CASSQLETGGGEKLFF. Written as DNA, the CDR3 is TGCGCCAGCAGCCAGTTGGAGACAGGGGGTGGGGAAAAACTGTTTTTT.

The chain recombines TRBV5-4 with TRBJ2-2; possible D gene TRBD2, 6 bases. The CDR3 totals 16 residues. The germline CDR1 and CDR2 sequences are SGHNT and YYREEE (reference sequence). Trimming shortened V by 4 bases and J by 1 base, and 14 bases separated the two germline ends. CDR3 nucleotide sequence: TGTGCCAGCAGCCCGTTTGGGGGGATGAACACCGGGGAGCTGTTTTTT. Amino acid sequence: CASSPFGGMNTGELFF.

Points on this clone: The sample carries other DNA sequences with the same CDR3. This sequence joins TRBV28 and TRBJ2-7, with 8 positions matching TRBD1. The CDR3 extends over 14 amino acids. In germline, CDR1 is MDHEN, CDR2 SYDVKM. Trimming at V came to 6 bases and at J to 3 bases, leaving 7 bases not matched to a gene. This chain's CDR3 is CASRPPGQGYEQYF. The CDR3 nucleotides read TGTGCCAGCAGGCCTCCCGGACAGGGCTACGAGCAGTACTTC.

A word on this clone: The germline gene is not matched at one end of the junction; a read error may be the cause. The chain carries TRBV10-3 and TRBJ2-5; no firm D call. The CDR3 is 13 amino acids. The V gene's germline CDR1 is ENHRY and CDR2 SYGVKD. CDR3 coding DNA: TGTGCCATCAGTGAGTCGTCAGTAGAGTCCCAGTACTTC. This sequence encodes CAISESSVESQYF.

The chain employs TRBV25-1 and TRBJ1-4; D uncertain. Trimming pared 3 bases from V and 6 bases from J, leaving 11 bases between. Per the germline V gene, CDR1 is MGHDK and CDR2 is SYGVNS. The CDR3 sequence is 14 residues long. The CDR3 sequence is CASSDGVAYEKLFF. The CDR3, as DNA: TGTGCCAGCAGTGACGGCGTCGCTTATGAAAAACTGTTTTTT.

The chain combines TRBV5-1 with TRBJ2-1; 7 bases map to TRBD2. The J segment lost 9 bases and the V segment lost 2 bases, leaving 8 bases of the junction unmatched. The CDR3 spans 14 residues. The germline gives CDR1 SGHRS, CDR2 YFSETQ. In DNA form, the CDR3 reads TGCGCCAGCAGCTTCGGACTAGTCGGCGCTGAGCAGTTCTTC. Translated: CASSFGLVGAEQFF.

This chain connects TRBV5-4 to TRBJ2-3, with unresolved D. Per germline, CDR1 SGHNT and CDR2 YYREEE (reference sequence). The V end was cut by 4 bases, the J end by 0 bases, with 12 bases between. CDR3 length: 15 residues. CDR3: CASSNRLTSTDTQYF. In nucleotides, the CDR3 is TGTGCCAGCAGCAACCGACTTACTAGCACAGATACGCAGTATTTT.

This clone was detected a few times. V and J are TRBV25-1 and TRBJ1-5, with D uncertain. The CDR3 is 12 residues long. V was cut by 1 base and J by 9 bases, with 7 bases left in between. Germline values: CDR1 MGHDK, CDR2 SYGVNS. CDR3 in amino acids: CASSESRGPQHF. The CDR3 coding sequence is TGTGCCAGCAGTGAATCCCGCGGGCCCCAGCATTTT.

V and J are TRBV9 and TRBJ2-3; TRBD2 matches at 7 bases. The ends lost 3 bases at V and 3 bases at J; junction bases unmatched: 7. Germline CDR1 and CDR2: SGDLS and YYNGEE. The CDR3 runs 15 residues. The CDR3 sequence is CASSGEGGLTDTQYF. CDR3 nucleotide sequence: TGTGCCAGCAGCGGCGAGGGAGGGTTGACAGATACGCAGTATTTT.